Listed below are T cell receptor beta chains from one sample, sequenced in a study of tumor and adjacent non-tumor tissue in lung cancer. Via MiXCR, TCRdb re-called the multiplex PCR reads, giving one row per CDR3 protein. The data contain roughly 69,000 distinct CDR3 sequences, 76% of them singletons. Sequencing input: distant non-tumor lung tissue. Every receptor here comes from a man in his sixties with non-small cell lung cancer. Each CDR3 is given with its conserved first and last residue. The D gene is left open where the match is weak. Expanded clones are given a class, and other clones once, few, many or no size at all.

TRBV11-2	NA	NA	TRBJ2-7	CASSLAPGIYEQYF	TGTGCCAGCAGCTTAGCACCCGGGATCTACGAGCAATACTTC
TRBV4-1	NA	NA	TRBJ2-4	CASDQEHATGNIQYF	TGCGCCAGCGACCAAGAGCATGCGACAGGCAACATTCAGTATTTC
TRBV6-1	NA	NA	TRBJ2-5	CAGSATSRETQCF	TGTGCCGGCAGTGCGACTAGTCGAGAGACCCAGTGCTTC
TRBV12-3/TRBV12-4	NA	NA	TRBJ2-7	CASSLYPGMGSYEQYF	TGTGCCAGCAGTTTGTACCCAGGGATGGGGTCTTACGAGCAGTATTTC
TRBV29-1	NA	NA	TRBJ2-3	CSARSARCADRQYF	TGCAGCGCCCGCTCGGCTCGATGTGCAGATAGGCAGTATTTT
TRBV20-1	NA	many	TRBJ2-1	CSARMVGLYNEQFF	TGCAGTGCTAGGATGGTTGGCCTATACAATGAGCAGTTCTTC
TRBV6-6	NA	NA	TRBJ2-7	CASSSSPTGYEQYF	TGTGCCAGTAGTTCCAGTCCGACAGGTTACGAGCAGTACTTC
TRBV4-1	NA	NA	TRBJ1-5	CANSPEGGRGQPQHF	TGCGCCAACAGCCCGGAGGGAGGGAGGGGTCAGCCCCAGCATTTC
TRBV5-4	NA	many	TRBJ1-1	CASSPFVLDTEAFF	TGTGCCAGCAGTCCCTTTGTATTGGACACTGAAGCTTTCTTT
TRBV6-5	NA	NA	TRBJ2-1	CASSFRHGSYNERFF	TGTGCCAGCAGCTTCAGACATGGCTCCTACAATGAGCGGTTCTTT
TRBV4-1	TRBD1	NA	TRBJ2-3	CASSQGTGDMSDPQYF	TGCGCCAGCAGCCAAGGGACAGGGGACATGTCAGATCCACAGTATTTT
TRBV12-3/TRBV12-4	NA	NA	TRBJ2-7	CASNPRIGGLEQYF	TGTGCCAGCAATCCCAGGATAGGGGGTCTCGAGCAGTACTTC
TRBV29-1	NA	NA	TRBJ2-4	CSAEPKGWVNIQYF	TGCAGCGCTGAGCCGAAAGGTTGGGTGAACATTCAGTACTTC
TRBV28	NA	NA	TRBJ2-7	CGSSLSSYEQYF	TGTGGCAGTAGTCTGAGCTCCTACGAGCAGTACTTC
TRBV29-1	TRBD1	NA	TRBJ1-2	CSVRFNTGTGSNYSYTF	TGCAGCGTTCGGTTTAACACCGGGACAGGATCTAACTATAGCTACACCTTC
TRBV5-1	TRBD2	NA	TRBJ2-5	CASSLSPGTINQETQYF	TGCGCCAGCAGCTTGTCCCCAGGGACTATTAACCAAGAGACCCAGTACTTC
TRBV6-5	NA	NA	TRBJ2-7	CASSRAVFSYERYF	TGTGCCAGTAGTCGGGCCGTCTTCTCCTACGAACGGTACTTC
TRBV2	TRBD2	many	TRBJ2-7	CASSPKLAGAYEQYF	TGTGCCAGCAGTCCCAAACTAGCGGGGGCCTACGAGCAGTACTTC
TRBV4-2	TRBD2	NA	TRBJ2-1	CASGQDLVGGPSSNEQFF	TGTGCCAGCGGCCAAGATTTAGTGGGAGGGCCCTCTTCCAATGAGCAGTTCTTC
TRBV11-1	NA	NA	TRBJ2-2	CAGSYTSCTGELFF	TGTGCTGGCAGCTACACTAGTTGCACCGGGGAGCTGTTTTTT
TRBV29-1	NA	NA	TRBJ1-1	CSGLRQNTETFF	TGCAGCGGGTTACGACAGAACACTGAAACTTTCTTT
TRBV6-1	NA	NA	TRBJ2-3	CASRLGAASTTDTQYF	TGTGCCAGCAGATTGGGAGCGGCATCGACCACAGATACGCAGTACTTT
TRBV6-1	TRBD1	NA	TRBJ2-4	CASSTGQGGSIHYF	TGTGCCAGTAGTACGGGACAGGGCGGAAGCATTCACTACTTC
TRBV13	TRBD2	NA	TRBJ2-1	CASSPGLPDRNSYDGQFF	TGTGCCAGCAGCCCGGGACTACCCGACCGCAACTCCTACGATGGGCAGTTCTTC
TRBV11-3	TRBD2	NA	TRBJ2-1	CAISLNQPAGLDEQFF	TGTGCCATCAGCCTCAACCAACCAGCGGGGTTAGATGAGCAGTTCTTC
TRBV20-1	NA	NA	TRBJ1-5	CSAFNQTGDRNQPQHF	TGCAGTGCTTTTAACCAGACAGGTGATAGGAATCAGCCCCAGCATTTT
TRBV28	TRBD1	NA	TRBJ2-4	CASTPLTGGSSVTKNIQYF	TGTGCCAGCACGCCACTGACAGGGGGCTCCAGCGTAACCAAAAACATTCAGTACTTC
TRBV11-2	NA	NA	TRBJ2-2	CASSMPGLSTGELFF	TGTGCCAGCAGTATGCCGGGACTCTCCACCGGGGAGCTGTTTTTT
TRBV4-1	TRBD1	NA	TRBJ1-2	CASSQVRQGGYDYTF	TGCGCCAGCAGCCAAGTCCGACAGGGAGGCTATGACTACACCTTC
TRBV4-1	NA	NA	TRBJ1-4	CASSQECRVWEKPFF	TGCGCCAGCAGCCAAGAATGCCGCGTTTGGGAAAAACCGTTTTTT
TRBV11-1	NA	NA	TRBJ2-2	CAGSYTGGIGELFF	TGTGCTGGCAGCTATACTGGTGGCATCGGGGAGCTGTTTTTT
TRBV6-6	NA	NA	TRBJ2-7	CASSYRGPYEQYF	TGTGCCAGCAGTTACAGGGGACCTTACGAGCAGTACTTC
TRBV11-2	NA	many	TRBJ2-5	CASSLDGLETQYF	TGTGCCAGCAGCTTAGATGGATTAGAGACCCAGTACTTC
TRBV5-1	NA	many	TRBJ2-7	CASSFAALGSYEQYF	TGCGCCAGCAGCTTTGCCGCCCTAGGGTCCTACGAGCAGTACTTC
TRBV28	NA	NA	TRBJ2-1	CASTGGQGRSQQLF	TGTGCCAGCACCGGCGGTCAGGGCAGGTCACAGCAGCTCTTC
TRBV6-5	NA	NA	TRBJ1-5	CCCRPGLPVEPQHF	TGTTGCTGCAGACCGGGCCTACCCGTGGAGCCCCAGCATTTT
TRBV28	TRBD1	medium-sized	TRBJ2-7	CASSASGTAYEQYF	TGTGCCAGCAGTGCTTCCGGGACAGCATACGAGCAGTACTTC